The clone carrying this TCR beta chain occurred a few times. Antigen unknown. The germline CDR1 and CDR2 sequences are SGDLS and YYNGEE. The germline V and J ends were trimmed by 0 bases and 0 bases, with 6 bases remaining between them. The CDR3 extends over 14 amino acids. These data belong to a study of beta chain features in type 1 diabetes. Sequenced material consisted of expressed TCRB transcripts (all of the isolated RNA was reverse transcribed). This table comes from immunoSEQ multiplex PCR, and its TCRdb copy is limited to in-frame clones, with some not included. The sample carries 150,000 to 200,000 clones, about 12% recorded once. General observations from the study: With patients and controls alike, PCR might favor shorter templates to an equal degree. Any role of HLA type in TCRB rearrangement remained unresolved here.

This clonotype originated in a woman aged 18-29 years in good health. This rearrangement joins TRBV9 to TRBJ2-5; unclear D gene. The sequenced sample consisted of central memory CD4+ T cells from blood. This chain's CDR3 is CASSVAVYQETQYF. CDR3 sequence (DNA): TGTGCCAGCAGCGTAGCGGTTTACCAAGAGACCCAGTACTTC.